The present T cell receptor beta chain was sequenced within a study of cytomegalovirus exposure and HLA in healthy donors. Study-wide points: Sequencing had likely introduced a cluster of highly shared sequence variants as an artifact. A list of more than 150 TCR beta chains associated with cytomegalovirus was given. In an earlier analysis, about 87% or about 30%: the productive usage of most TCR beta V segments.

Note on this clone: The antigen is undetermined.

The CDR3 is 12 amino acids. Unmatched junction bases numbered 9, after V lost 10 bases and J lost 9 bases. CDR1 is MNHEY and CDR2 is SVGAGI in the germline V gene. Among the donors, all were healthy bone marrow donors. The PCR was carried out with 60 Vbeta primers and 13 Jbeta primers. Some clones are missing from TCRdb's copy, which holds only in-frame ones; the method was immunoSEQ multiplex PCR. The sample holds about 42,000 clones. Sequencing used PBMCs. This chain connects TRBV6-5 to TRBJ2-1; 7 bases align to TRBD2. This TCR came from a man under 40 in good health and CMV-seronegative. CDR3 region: CATKAGSGEQFF. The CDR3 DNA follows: TGTGCCACGAAAGCGGGGAGTGGTGAGCAGTTCTTC.